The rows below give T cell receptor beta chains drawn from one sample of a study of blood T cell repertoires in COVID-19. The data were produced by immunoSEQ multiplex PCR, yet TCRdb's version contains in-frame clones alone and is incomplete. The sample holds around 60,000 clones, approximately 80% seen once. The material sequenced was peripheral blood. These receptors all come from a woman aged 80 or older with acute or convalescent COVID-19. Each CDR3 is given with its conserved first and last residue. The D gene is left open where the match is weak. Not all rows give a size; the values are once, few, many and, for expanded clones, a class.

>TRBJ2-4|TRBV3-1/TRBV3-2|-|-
CASSPPGVGNIQYF
TGTGCCAGCAGCCCACCGGGGGTGGGAAACATTCAGTACTTC
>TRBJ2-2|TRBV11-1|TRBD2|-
CASSLRAGANTGELFF
TGTGCCAGCAGCTTACGAGCGGGGGCGAACACCGGGGAGCTGTTTTTT
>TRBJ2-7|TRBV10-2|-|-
CASPETSYEQYF
TGCGCCTCTCCGGAGACCTCCTACGAGCAGTACTTC
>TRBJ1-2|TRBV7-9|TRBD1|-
CASSSRTGDSYGYTF
TGTGCCAGCAGCTCCAGGACAGGGGATTCCTATGGCTACACCTTC
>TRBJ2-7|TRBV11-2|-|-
CASSLSVGVTEQYF
TGTGCCAGCAGCTTAAGCGTAGGCGTCACCGAGCAGTACTTC
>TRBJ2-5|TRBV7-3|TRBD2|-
CASSLAPSGKNAQYF
TGTGCCAGCAGCTTAGCACCTAGCGGGAAAAATGCCCAGTACTTC
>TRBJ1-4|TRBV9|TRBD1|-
CASSPQGAIPTNEKLFF
TGTGCCAGCAGCCCACAGGGGGCGATACCAACTAATGAAAAACTGTTTTTT
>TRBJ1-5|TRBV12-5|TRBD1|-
CASGRTGNNQPQHF
TGTGCTAGTGGTCGGACAGGGAACAATCAGCCCCAGCATTTT
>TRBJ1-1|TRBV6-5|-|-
CASSHDRVMAEAFF
TGTGCCAGCAGTCATGACAGAGTGATGGCTGAAGCTTTCTTT
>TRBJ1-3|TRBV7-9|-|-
CASSPRTVGDTIYF
TGTGCCAGCAGCCCCCGGACAGTTGGCGACACCATATATTTT
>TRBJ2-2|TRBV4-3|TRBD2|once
CASSLTSGGQNTGELFF
TGCGCCAGCAGCCTCACTAGCGGGGGGCAGAACACCGGGGAGCTGTTTTTT
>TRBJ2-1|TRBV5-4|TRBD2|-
CASSLGLAGGYNEQFF
TGTGCCAGCAGCTTGGGACTAGCGGGAGGCTACAATGAGCAGTTCTTC
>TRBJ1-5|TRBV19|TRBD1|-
CASNRQGRDSNQPQHF
TGTGCCAGCAATAGACAGGGAAGGGACAGCAATCAGCCCCAGCATTTT
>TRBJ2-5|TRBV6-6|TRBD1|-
CASSQQGARGETQYF
TGTGCCAGCAGCCAACAGGGGGCTCGGGGAGAGACCCAGTACTTC
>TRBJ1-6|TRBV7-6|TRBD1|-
CASSPGQVGFNSPLHF
TGTGCCAGCAGCCCCGGACAGGTGGGCTTTAATTCACCCCTCCACTTT
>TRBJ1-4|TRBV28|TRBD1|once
CASSYGGQGYEKLFF
TGTGCCAGCAGTTATGGGGGACAGGGTTACGAAAAACTGTTTTTT
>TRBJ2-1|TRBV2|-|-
CASSERTEQFF
TGTGCCAGCAGTGAACGGACAGAGCAGTTCTTC
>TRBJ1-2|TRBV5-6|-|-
CASSFLRDLNYGYTF
TGTGCCAGCAGCTTCCTGCGGGACCTTAACTATGGCTACACCTTC
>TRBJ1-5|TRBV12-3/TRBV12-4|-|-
CASSPVNQPQHF
TGTGCCAGCAGTCCGGTCAATCAGCCCCAGCATTTT
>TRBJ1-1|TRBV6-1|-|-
CASSEGGKTEAFF
TGTGCCAGCAGTGAAGGAGGCAAGACTGAAGCTTTCTTT
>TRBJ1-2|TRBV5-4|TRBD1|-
CASSLGGTANRNYGYTF
TGTGCCAGCAGCTTGGGCGGGACAGCGAACCGCAACTATGGCTACACCTTC
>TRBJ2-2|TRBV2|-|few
CASRIASPPTGELFF
TGTGCCAGCAGAATTGCTAGTCCACCCACCGGGGAGCTGTTTTTT
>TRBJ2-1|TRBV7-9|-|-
CASSPTAYNEQFF
TGTGCCAGCAGCCCGACAGCCTACAATGAGCAGTTCTTC
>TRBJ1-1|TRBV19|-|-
CASRGRQYTEAFF
TGTGCCAGTAGGGGGCGGCAATACACTGAAGCTTTCTTT
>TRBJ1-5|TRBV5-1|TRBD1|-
CASSLGTGLQPQHF
TGCGCCAGCAGCCTGGGGACAGGGTTGCAGCCCCAGCATTTT
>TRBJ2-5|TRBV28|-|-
CASSLRSDSQETQYF
TGTGCCAGCAGTTTACGTAGTGATAGCCAAGAGACCCAGTACTTC
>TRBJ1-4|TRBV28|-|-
CASSLSGANEKLFF
TGTGCCAGCAGTTTGTCGGGGGCTAATGAAAAACTGTTTTTT
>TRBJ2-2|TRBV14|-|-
CASSRRGNVGELFF
TGTGCCAGCAGCCGGAGGGGAAACGTCGGGGAGCTGTTTTTT
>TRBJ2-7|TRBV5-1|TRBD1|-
CASSLLPGTGTDEQYF
TGCGCCAGCAGCTTGCTTCCCGGGACAGGGACAGACGAGCAGTACTTC
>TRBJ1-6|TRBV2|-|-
CASMGQVSPLHF
TGTGCCAGCATGGGCCAGGTCTCGCCCCTCCACTTT
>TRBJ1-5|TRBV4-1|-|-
CASSQGLSARAGQPQHF
TGCGCCAGCAGCCAAGGCTTGTCCGCCAGGGCCGGGCAGCCCCAGCATTTT
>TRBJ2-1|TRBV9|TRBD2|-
CASSVGGSAYNEQFF
TGTGCCAGCAGCGTAGGCGGGAGTGCCTACAATGAGCAGTTCTTC
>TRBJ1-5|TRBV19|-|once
CASVFQGSNQPQHF
TGTGCCAGTGTATTCCAGGGGAGCAATCAGCCCCAGCATTTT
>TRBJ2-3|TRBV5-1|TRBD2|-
CASSLAKAGGTDTQYF
TGCGCCAGCAGCTTGGCCAAGGCGGGAGGGACAGATACGCAGTATTTT
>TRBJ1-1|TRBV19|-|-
CASLDSPNTEAFF
TGTGCCAGTTTGGACAGCCCGAACACTGAAGCTTTCTTT
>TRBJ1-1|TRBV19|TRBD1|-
CASSMNWDSEAFF
TGTGCCAGTAGTATGAATTGGGACAGCGAAGCTTTCTTT
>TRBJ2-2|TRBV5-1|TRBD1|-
CASSWTGDPLTGELFF
TGCGCCAGCAGCTGGACAGGGGATCCCCTCACCGGGGAGCTGTTTTTT
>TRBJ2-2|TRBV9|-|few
CASSVMQQGGELFF
TGTGCCAGCAGCGTAATGCAACAGGGAGGGGAGCTGTTTTTT
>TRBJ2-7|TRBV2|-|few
CASSDVPYEQYF
TGTGCCAGCAGTGACGTTCCCTACGAGCAGTACTTC
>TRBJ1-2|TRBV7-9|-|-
CASSYRGFGYGYTF
TGTGCCAGCAGCTATAGGGGTTTCGGCTATGGCTACACCTTC
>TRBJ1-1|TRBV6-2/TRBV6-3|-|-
CASSYSTVGEAFF
TGTGCCAGCAGTTACTCCACAGTAGGTGAAGCTTTCTTT
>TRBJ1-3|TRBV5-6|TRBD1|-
CASSRDRLGNTIYF
TGTGCCAGCAGCCGGGACAGACTAGGAAACACCATATATTTT
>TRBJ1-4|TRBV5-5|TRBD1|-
CASSFLEGGLTNEKLFF
TGTGCCAGCAGCTTCCTTGAAGGGGGCCTAACTAATGAAAAACTGTTTTTT
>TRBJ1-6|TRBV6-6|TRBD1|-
CASRWTGPFTSLHF
TGTGCCAGCAGATGGACAGGCCCATTTACCTCCCTCCACTTT
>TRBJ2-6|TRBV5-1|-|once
CASSLTGIELAGANVLTF
TGCGCCAGCAGCTTGACAGGGATCGAGCTGGCTGGGGCCAACGTCCTGACTTTC
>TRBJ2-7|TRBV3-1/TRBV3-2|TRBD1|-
CASSQGTQGALEQYF
TGTGCCAGCAGCCAAGGAACACAGGGGGCGCTCGAGCAGTACTTC
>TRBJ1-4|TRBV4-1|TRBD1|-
CASSPGQGGNEKLFF
TGCGCCAGCAGCCCCGGACAGGGGGGGAACGAAAAACTGTTTTTT
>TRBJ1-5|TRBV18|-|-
CASSPPGSSNQPQHF
TGTGCCAGCTCACCACCGGGCAGTAGTAATCAGCCCCAGCATTTT
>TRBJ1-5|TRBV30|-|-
CAWSWQGNQPQHF
TGTGCCTGGAGTTGGCAGGGCAATCAGCCCCAGCATTTT
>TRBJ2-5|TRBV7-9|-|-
CASSPPRGAETQYF
TGTGCCAGCAGCCCACCCAGGGGCGCGGAGACCCAGTACTTC
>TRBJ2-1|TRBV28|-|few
CASSSPGYGRNEQFF
TGTGCCAGCAGTTCCCCAGGGTATGGTAGGAATGAGCAGTTCTTC
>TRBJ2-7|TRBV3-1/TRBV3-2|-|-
CASSPQRNAWDEQYF
TGTGCCAGCAGCCCCCAGCGTAACGCTTGGGACGAGCAGTACTTC
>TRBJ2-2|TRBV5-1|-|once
CASSLGAPNTGELFF
TGCGCCAGCAGCTTAGGAGCGCCGAACACCGGGGAGCTGTTTTTT
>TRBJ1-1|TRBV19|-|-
CATKGVTEAFF
TGTGCGACTAAGGGGGTCACTGAAGCTTTCTTT
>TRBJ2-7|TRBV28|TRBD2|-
CASSLSGKLYEQYF
TGTGCCAGCAGTTTAAGCGGGAAGTTGTACGAGCAGTACTTC
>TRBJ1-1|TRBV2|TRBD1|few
CASRGGQDGLAFF
TGTGCCAGCAGAGGCGGACAGGACGGTTTGGCTTTCTTT
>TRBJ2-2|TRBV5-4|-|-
CASSRQGTGELFF
TGTGCCAGCAGCCGGCAGGGCACCGGGGAGCTGTTTTTT